This TCR beta chain was sequenced during a study of cytomegalovirus exposure and HLA in healthy donors. Points on this clone: Its antigen remains unidentified.

Points from the study as a whole: Most of the TCR beta V segments (in an earlier analysis) were productive either about 87% or about 30% of the time. Researchers catalogued some 160 TCR beta chains as cytomegalovirus-associated. Fewer N-insertions (relative to the approximately 670-donor mean) were reportedly seen in an Asian-associated ancestry cluster in a later analysis. The authors considered a cluster of highly shared sequence variants likely to be a sequencing artifact.

Primers for the PCR totalled 60 Vbeta and 13 Jbeta. This table comes from immunoSEQ multiplex PCR, and its TCRdb copy is limited to in-frame clones, with some not included. The sample yields 130,000 or so clones, roughly 82% seen once. The sample taken for sequencing was PBMCs. This receptor was obtained from a woman between 18 and 30 years old in good health and CMV-seropositive.

The CDR3 bases are TGCAGCGTTGAAGGGGCCGATACGCAGTATTTT. Translating it yields CSVEGADTQYF. The J gene is TRBJ2-3, the V gene TRBV29-1, with D unclear. Germline lookup yields CDR1 SQVTM and CDR2 ANQGSEA. The CDR3 loop spans 11 amino acids. Between the trimmed V and J ends, which lost 1 base and 6 bases, there was a span of 5 bases.